The sequence of this T cell receptor (beta chain) was determined in a study of molecular identifiers for immune sequencing clone quantification. A CD8+CD4-CCR7+CD45RA+ gate was used to sort naive CD8 T cells. The study, taken as a whole, reports: Jurkat TCR RNA spiked in from one cell reportedly remained identifiable amid roughly 910,000 naive cells.

TCRdb redid the calling of the PCR reads with MiXCR, one entry per CDR3 protein. The sample has some 650,000 distinct CDR3 sequences, roughly 21% seen once; the top ten hold 0.85%. This clonotype appeared many times. The antigen remains undetermined. The CDR3 extends over 14 amino acids. Per the germline V gene, CDR1 is SGHNT and CDR2 is YYREEE (reference sequence). V trimming: 4 bases; J trimming: 4 bases; junction bases outside the gene matches: 7. Material for sequencing was naive CD8+ T cells from blood, with Jurkat cell RNA spiked in. Subset here: FACS-sorted CD8+CD4-CCR7+CD45RA+ naive T cells. This sequence originates from a human donor in good health. Some libraries in this study had Jurkat cell RNA spiked in. This sequence joins TRBV5-4 and TRBJ2-5; TRBD2 agrees at 7 bases. In DNA, the CDR3 is TGTGCCAGCAGCCCGGGGGAGGGTCCAGAGACCCAGTACTTC. This translates into CASSPGEGPETQYF. Drawing the rest from reference TRBV5-4 and TRBJ2-5, the complete variable domain is ETGVTQSPTHLIKTRGQQVTLRCSSQSGHNTVSWYQQALGQGPQFIFQYYREEENGRGNFPPRFSGLQFPNYSSELNVNALELDDSALYLCASSPGEGPETQYFGPGTRLLVL.